This TCR beta chain was identified in a study of Ad26.COV2.S vaccination and SARS-CoV-2 variants. Study-level background: Ad26.COV2.S, an intramuscular injection, was given once or twice 56 days apart.

The sample's treatment: roughly 20 received Ad26.COV2.S at low or high dose, single or two shots; about 5 received placebo; per-sample allocation not given. Sampling was done on day 63 after the first vaccine or placebo injection. Participants' vaccine, an Ad26 vector, delivered Wuhan-strain SARS-CoV-2 spike. About this clone itself: Its antigen is unknown.

Study-level findings and limits: Vaccine recipients surpassed placebo recipients in spike-specific TCR breadth.

Germline V CDR1 and CDR2: SGHRS, YFSETQ. CDR3 length: 15 amino acids. V was pared by 2 bases and J by 4 bases, with 3 bases of the junction left unmatched. The repertoire was sequenced with immunoSEQ multiplex PCR; TCRdb's copy has only in-frame clones and lacks some. The sample has 350,000 to 500,000 clones; 75% to 95% are singletons. This specimen consisted of peripheral blood, obtained in a trial of Ad26.COV2.S vaccine versus placebo. This chain joins TRBV5-1 and TRBJ2-6; TRBD1 agrees at 7 bases. This receptor was obtained from a person aged 18-65 years who received the Ad26.COV2.S COVID-19 vaccine or a placebo. CDR3 residues: CASSFKGAGANVLTF. CDR3 DNA sequence: TGCGCCAGCAGCTTTAAGGGGGCAGGGGCCAACGTCCTGACTTTC.